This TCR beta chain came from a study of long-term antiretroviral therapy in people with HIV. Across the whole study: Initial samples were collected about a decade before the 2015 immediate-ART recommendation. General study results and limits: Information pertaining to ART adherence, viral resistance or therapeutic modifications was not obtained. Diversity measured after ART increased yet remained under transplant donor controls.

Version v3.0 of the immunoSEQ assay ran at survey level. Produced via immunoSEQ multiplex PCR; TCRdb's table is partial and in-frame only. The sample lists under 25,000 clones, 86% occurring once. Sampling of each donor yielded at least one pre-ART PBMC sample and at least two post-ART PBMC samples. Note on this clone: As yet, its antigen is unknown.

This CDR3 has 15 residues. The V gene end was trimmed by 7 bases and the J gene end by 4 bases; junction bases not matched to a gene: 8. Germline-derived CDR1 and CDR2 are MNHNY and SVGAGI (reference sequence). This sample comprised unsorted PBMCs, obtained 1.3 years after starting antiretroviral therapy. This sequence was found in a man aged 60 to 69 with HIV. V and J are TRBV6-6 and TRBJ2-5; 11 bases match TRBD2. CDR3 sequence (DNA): TGTGCCAGCAAACCCCTAGCGGGGGGCGGAGAGACCCAGTACTTC. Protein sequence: CASKPLAGGGETQYF.